This T cell receptor (beta chain) was sequenced for a study of cytomegalovirus exposure and HLA in healthy donors. To note about this clone: The antigen remains undetermined.

General study results and limits: The CMV antigen specificity of a few CMV-associated chains was confirmed through in vitro analysis.

The length of the CDR3 is 15 residues. With V trimmed by 6 bases and J by 4 bases, 7 bases remained unmatched. Germline V gene sequence: CDR1 MDHEN, CDR2 SYDVKM. Separation from the approximately 660-subject first cohort characterized the roughly 120-subject validation cohort, to which the donors belonged. Using immunoSEQ multiplex PCR, the repertoire was profiled, and TCRdb retains in-frame clones only, with some absent. The table has 120,000 or so clones, about 89% seen once; the top ten hold 2%. The sequenced material came from PBMCs. The TCR sequence derives from a woman under 30 in good health and CMV-seronegative. The chain links TRBV28 to TRBJ1-2; 11 bases agree with TRBD1. The CDR3: CASRTGTGGIYGYTF. The CDR3 region has the DNA TGTGCCAGCAGAACCGGGACAGGGGGGATCTATGGCTACACCTTC.